This T cell receptor beta chain was observed in a study of OX40 agonist ivuxolimab in advanced cancers. Points on this clone: Its specificity is unknown.

The CDR3 length is 13 residues. V shed 7 bases and J shed 5 bases, with 12 bases lying between them. Germline V gene data show CDR1 as MNHEY and CDR2 as SVGAGI. Whole-study results and caveats: CD8+ T cells showed, on average, more clonal expansion than CD4+ cells. In the 0.1 to 3.0 mg/kg range, CD4+ and CD8+ blood T cells had expanded clonally by week 6.

Clones were read by immunoSEQ multiplex PCR, and TCRdb kept only the in-frame ones, dropping some. The table has under 65,000 clones, about nine tenths seen once. The TCR originated in an adult with an advanced solid tumor such as melanoma, head and neck, liver or kidney cancer. Sequenced here: CD4+ or CD8+ T cells sorted from blood, sampled in a trial of the OX40 agonist ivuxolimab. The chain joins TRBV6-5 to TRBJ1-5; TRBD1 might be the D (5 bases). The CDR3 DNA follows: TGTGCCAGCACTCATGGGGGGGATCAGCCCCAGCATTTT. Residues: CASTHGGDQPQHF.